This T cell receptor (beta chain) derives from a study of identical twins. Study-level points and caveats: Excess twin sharing in beta out-of-frame sequences was weaker.

This clonotype was detected ten times or more. Its antigen is still unknown. cDNA molecules carried unique molecular identifiers, and template switching added a universal primer site. TCRdb analysed the 5' RACE reads with MiXCR anew, one entry per CDR3 protein. Of 750,000 to 950,000 distinct CDR3 sequences in the sample, approximately 13% were seen once. These data also featured in a second study, about yellow fever vaccine responses in identical twins.

This clonotype was obtained from a woman younger than 35 in good health. Input material: PBMCs.

The DNA of the CDR3 is TGTGCCAGCAGAGCTGAAATCAACATCCGAGGAGACATTCAGTACTTC. It translates to CASRAEINIRGDIQYF. The chain has TRBV2 and TRBJ2-4; D uncertain. Deletions cut 6 bases from V and 8 bases from J, with 23 bases between. From germline, CDR1 is SNHLY and CDR2 FYNNEI. The CDR3 sequence is 16 residues long.